Below, 26 T cell receptor beta chains from the same sample are listed, as sequenced in a study of T cell responses to AZD1222 COVID-19 vaccine. Using immunoSEQ multiplex PCR, the repertoire was profiled, and TCRdb retains in-frame clones only, with some absent. The table has under 140,000 clones, around 80% seen once; the top ten hold 4% to 5%. The starting material was peripheral blood, obtained on day 0 of AZD1222 vaccination. These receptors originate from an adult in good health.

The rearrangement joins TRBV7-2 to TRBJ2-5, with D possibly being TRBD1 (6 bases). Germline CDR1 reads SGHTA; CDR2 reads FQGNSA. The CDR3 spans 17 residues. Trimming removed 1 base from V and 1 base from J, with 16 bases in between. The CDR3 region is CASSLVAGVGGQETQYF. Written as DNA, the CDR3 is TGTGCCAGCAGCTTAGTGGCTGGGGTAGGGGGCCAAGAGACCCAGTACTTC. Full variable domain (missing parts from reference TRBV7-2 and TRBJ2-5): GAGVSQSPSNKVTEKGKDVELRCDPISGHTALYWYRQSLGQGLEFLIYFQGNSAPDKSGLPSDRFSAERTGGSVSTLTIQRTQQEDSAVYLCASSLVAGVGGQETQYFGPGTRLLVL.

This chain uses TRBV2 with TRBJ1-4, with a possible D match to TRBD1 (5 bases). In germline, CDR1 is SNHLY, CDR2 FYNNEI. The length of the CDR3 is 15 residues. V was clipped by 6 bases and J by 4 bases, with 15 bases between them. CDR3 in amino acids: CASRGTGVSNEKLFF. The CDR3 DNA is TGTGCCAGCAGAGGTACAGGCGTAAGTAATGAAAAACTGTTTTTT.

The rearrangement uses TRBV21-1 and TRBJ1-6; no check of the table's D call, TRBD1, against the DNA was made. TRBV21-1 is described as a pseudogene. The CDR3 covers 18 residues. The CDR3 protein is CASSKALRDRVYNSPLHF. The CDR3 nucleotides read TGTGCCAGCAGCAAAGCGCTGAGGGACAGGGTGTATAATTCACCCCTCCACTTT.

V gene TRBV4-3 combines with J gene TRBJ1-6, with a possible D match to TRBD1 (5 bases). The CDR3 loop spans 17 amino acids. Germline CDR1 is LGHNA and CDR2 is YSLEER. Trimming stripped 3 bases from V and 10 bases from J, with 22 bases between. The CDR3 DNA sequence: TGCGCCAGCAGCCATCAAGCCACCGGGGACGAAGGATCACCCCTCCACTTT. It codes for CASSHQATGDEGSPLHF.

The rearrangement uses TRBV2 and TRBJ2-1; D not certain. The V gene lost 4 bases and the J gene lost 3 bases, with 7 bases spanning the gap. The CDR3 is 13 amino acids. Germline CDR1 SNHLY, CDR2 FYNNEI. CDR3 in amino acids: CASSGHIYNEQFF. The CDR3 DNA is TGTGCCAGCAGTGGACACATCTACAATGAGCAGTTCTTC.

This chain connects TRBV3-1 (or the pseudogene TRBV3-2) to TRBJ1-5, with D uncertain. The germline V gene has CDR1 LGHDT and CDR2 YNNKEL (reference sequence). The CDR3 consists of 16 residues. V lost 4 bases and J 2 bases, leaving 15 bases between the germline ends. DNA of the CDR3: TGTGCCAGCAGCCGCAATGATGGGCAGGGCAATCAGCCCCAGCATTTT. As protein: CASSRNDGQGNQPQHF.

In this sample, this clone turned up a few times. CDR3 loop: CASSRPVAGGNTGELFF. The CDR3 DNA reads TGTGCCAGCAGCCGCCCCGTAGCGGGGGGGAACACCGGGGAGCTGTTTTTT. The J gene is TRBJ2-2, the V gene TRBV6-2 or TRBV6-3; 10 nucleotides align to TRBD2. The CDR3 covers 17 residues. Trimming at V came to 6 bases and at J to 1 base, leaving 8 bases not matched to a gene. Germline values: CDR1 MNHEY, CDR2 SVGEGT.

The CDR3 bases are TGTGCCAGCAGTGAGGTCGTTGGGACTAGCGGGACTCTATTCTTC. Translation gives CASSEVVGTSGTLFF. The V call is TRBV6-4, the J call TRBJ2-1, with 13 bases fitting TRBD2. Germline CDR1 is MRHNA and CDR2 is SNTAGT. The CDR3 has 15 residues. Trimming removed 3 bases from V and 16 bases from J; junction bases left unmatched: 12.

This clone was counted once. The chain is built from TRBV19 and TRBJ2-2; 9 nucleotides agree with TRBD2. CDR1 and CDR2 (germline): LNHDA, SQIVND (reference sequence). The CDR3 is 15 residues long. Trimming at V came to 3 bases and at J to 4 bases, leaving 3 bases not matched to a gene. This CDR3 is CASSIAGGRTGELFF. CDR3 DNA sequence: TGTGCCAGTAGTATCGCGGGGGGGCGCACCGGGGAGCTGTTTTTT.

This clone has a handful of counts. The CDR3 DNA is TGTGCCAGCAGCGCCAGGACAGGGGTAACCGGGGAGCTGTTTTTT. Its protein product is CASSARTGVTGELFF. This sequence joins TRBV2 and TRBJ2-2, with 9 bases fitting TRBD1. The CDR3 sequence is 15 residues long. V gave up 6 bases and J gave up 5 bases; unmatched junction bases: 7. From germline, CDR1 is SNHLY and CDR2 FYNNEI.

The V call is TRBV5-8, the J call TRBJ2-7, with 10 bases that match TRBD1. There are 13 residues in the CDR3. Unmatched junction bases numbered 4, after V lost 4 bases and J lost 6 bases. Germline CDR1 SGHTS, CDR2 YDEGEE. The CDR3 DNA reads TGTGCCAGCAGCGCTGACAGGGGGCTCGAGCAGTACTTC. Protein sequence: CASSADRGLEQYF.

The V and J genes are TRBV2 and TRBJ2-7; TRBD1 agrees at 9 bases. This CDR3 spans 13 amino acids. The V segment lost 8 bases and the J segment 5 bases; nucleotides outside the gene matches: 7. CDR1 SNHLY and CDR2 FYNNEI come from the germline V gene. In DNA form, the CDR3 reads TGTGCCAGCGCCGGGACAGGGTCTAACGAGCAGTACTTC. Protein sequence: CASAGTGSNEQYF. Based on the CDR3 plus reference TRBV2 and TRBJ2-7, the full variable domain is EPEVTQTPSHQVTQMGQEVILRCVPISNHLYFYWYRQILGQKVEFLVSFYNNEISEKSEIFDDQFSVERPDGSNFTLKIRSTKLEDSAMYFCASAGTGSNEQYFGPGTRLTVT.

The chain carries TRBV7-9 and TRBJ2-1; 16 bases align to TRBD2. The CDR3 runs 16 residues. The germline gives CDR1 SEHNR, CDR2 FQNEAQ (reference sequence). With V trimmed by 5 bases and J by 6 bases, 4 bases remained unmatched. The CDR3 DNA follows: TGTGCCAGCAGCCCCGGGACTAGCGGGGGGGCCAATGAGCAGTTCTTC. This translates into CASSPGTSGGANEQFF.

The chain recombines TRBV4-3 with TRBJ1-4; a weak D match, TRBD1 (6 bases). The CDR3 sequence is 14 residues long. CDR1 is LGHNA and CDR2 is YSLEER in the germline V gene. Deletions cut 3 bases from V and 6 bases from J, with 11 bases between. The DNA for the CDR3 is TGCGCCAGCAGCCAGGGACACGGTGATGAAAAACTGTTTTTT. Protein product: CASSQGHGDEKLFF.

The chain carries TRBV7-2 and TRBJ1-1; unclear D gene. The CDR3 spans 13 residues. CDR1 and CDR2 (germline): SGHTA, FQGNSA. The V and J ends lost 5 bases and 2 bases respectively, with 9 bases between them. The CDR3 DNA follows: TGTGCCAGCAGCCCCGGTAGAAACACTGAAGCTTTCTTT. This sequence encodes CASSPGRNTEAFF.

The V gene is TRBV7-2, the J gene TRBJ2-1; 12 bases line up with TRBD2. There are 16 residues in the CDR3. Germline V gene sequence: CDR1 SGHTA, CDR2 FQGNSA. Losses at the gene ends were 3 bases for V and 5 bases for J; bases not matched to a gene: 5. The CDR3 coding sequence is TGTGCCAGCAGCTTCTCGACTAGCGGGGGAAACAATGAGCAGTTCTTC. This sequence encodes CASSFSTSGGNNEQFF.

Only one count was recorded for this clone. The chain couples TRBV7-2 to TRBJ2-4; D is undetermined. V was pared by 5 bases and J by 0 bases, with 11 bases between. Germline V gene data show CDR1 as SGHTA and CDR2 as FQGNSA. The CDR3 spans 15 residues. CDR3 in amino acids: CASSTAPLAKNIQYF. In DNA, the CDR3 is TGTGCCAGCAGCACAGCTCCCTTAGCCAAAAACATTCAGTACTTC. The full variable domain, in which reference TRBV7-2 and TRBJ2-4 provide the parts outside the CDR3, is GAGVSQSPSNKVTEKGKDVELRCDPISGHTALYWYRQSLGQGLEFLIYFQGNSAPDKSGLPSDRFSAERTGGSVSTLTIQRTQQEDSAVYLCASSTAPLAKNIQYFGAGTRLSVL.

V and J are TRBV4-3 and TRBJ2-7; 10 nucleotides match TRBD1. Germline V gene data show CDR1 as LGHNA and CDR2 as YSLEER. J gave up 6 bases and V 0 bases, and 5 bases lay outside the gene matches. The CDR3 runs to 15 residues. For the CDR3, the DNA is TGCGCCAGCAGCCAAGATCTTGGGACAGGGGTCGAGCAGTACTTC. Protein: CASSQDLGTGVEQYF.

The chain links TRBV19 to TRBJ2-1; TRBD2 aligns across 7 bases. Germline CDR1 LNHDA, CDR2 SQIVND (reference sequence). Losses at the gene ends were 7 bases for V and 0 bases for J; bases not matched to a gene: 6. CDR3 size: 15 residues. The CDR3 DNA follows: TGTGCCAGTATGGGGGGGGAGGACTCCTACAATGAGCAGTTCTTC. Translated, it gives CASMGGEDSYNEQFF.

V gene TRBV29-1 combines with J gene TRBJ1-1; a weak D match, TRBD1 (5 bases). Germline CDR1 SQVTM, CDR2 ANQGSEA. This CDR3 region has 12 residues. The V gene lost 7 bases and the J gene lost 0 bases, with 9 bases spanning the gap. The CDR3 coding sequence is TGCAGCGCCGGGACGGTGAACACTGAAGCTTTCTTT. It is translated as CSAGTVNTEAFF.

The rearrangement joins TRBV3-1 (or the pseudogene TRBV3-2) to TRBJ1-2; D remains unclear. CDR3 length equals 13 residues. V lost 1 base and J 8 bases, leaving 11 bases between the germline ends. Per the germline V gene, CDR1 is LGHDT and CDR2 is YNNKEL (reference sequence). CDR3 region: CASSQVSKGGYTF. The DNA for the CDR3 is TGTGCCAGCAGCCAAGTATCGAAAGGCGGCTACACCTTC.

This chain uses TRBV12-3 or TRBV12-4 with TRBJ2-2, with no clear D. This CDR3 has 11 amino acids. Deletions cut 4 bases from V and 9 bases from J, with 6 bases between. The DNA for the CDR3 is TGTGCCAGCAGTTCAAGGCGGGAGCTGTTTTTT. Translated: CASSSRRELFF.

The chain combines TRBV6-5 with TRBJ2-2; D perhaps matches TRBD1 (5 bases). Germline V gene sequence: CDR1 MNHEY, CDR2 SVGAGI. Trimming stripped 6 bases from V and 0 bases from J, with 8 bases between. This CDR3 has 14 residues. The CDR3, as DNA: TGTGCCAGCAGGACAGCCGCGAACACCGGGGAGCTGTTTTTT. Translation gives CASRTAANTGELFF.

The chain employs TRBV19 and TRBJ1-3; a possible D gene is TRBD1 (6 bases). Trimming cost V 4 bases and J 4 bases, with 11 bases left between them. The CDR3 is made up of 14 amino acids. Germline V gene sequence: CDR1 LNHDA, CDR2 SQIVND (reference sequence). This CDR3 is CASSKQGEGNTIYF. CDR3 bases: TGTGCCAGTAGTAAACAGGGAGAAGGAAACACCATATATTTT. Full variable domain (remainder filled in from reference TRBV19 and TRBJ1-3): DGGITQSPKYLFRKEGQNVTLSCEQNLNHDAMYWYRQDPGQGLRLIYYSQIVNDFQKGDIAEGYSVSREKKESFPLTVTSAQKNPTAFYLCASSKQGEGNTIYFGEGSWLTVV.

This clone was seen more than once but under ten times. V is TRBV28 and J is TRBJ1-1; D call uncertain. Trimming pared 7 bases from V and 2 bases from J, leaving 8 bases between. From germline, CDR1 is MDHEN and CDR2 SYDVKM. The CDR3 has 12 residues. In DNA, the CDR3 is TGTGCCAGCACTCGAATAAACACTGAAGCTTTCTTT. It translates to CASTRINTEAFF.

The V and J genes are TRBV10-3 and TRBJ2-6; D remains unclear. Germline V CDR1 and CDR2: ENHRY, SYGVKD. The CDR3 length is 16 residues. Trimming stripped 5 bases from V and 5 bases from J, with 16 bases between. In DNA, the CDR3 is TGTGCCATCAGTCCAGAGATACAAAGTCGGGCCAACGTCCTGACTTTC. Encoded protein: CAISPEIQSRANVLTF.